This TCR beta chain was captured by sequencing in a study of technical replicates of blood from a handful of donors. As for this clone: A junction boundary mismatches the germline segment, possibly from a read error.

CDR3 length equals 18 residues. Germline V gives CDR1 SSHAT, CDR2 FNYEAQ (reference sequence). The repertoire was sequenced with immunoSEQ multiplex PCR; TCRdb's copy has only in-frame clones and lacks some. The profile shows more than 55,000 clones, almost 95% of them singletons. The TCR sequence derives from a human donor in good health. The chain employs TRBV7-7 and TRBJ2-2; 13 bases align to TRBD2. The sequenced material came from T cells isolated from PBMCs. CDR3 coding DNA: TGTGCTAGCAGCCAGAGCGGACTAGCGGGAGATGGAACCGGGGAGCTGTTTTTT. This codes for CASSQSGLAGDGTGELFF. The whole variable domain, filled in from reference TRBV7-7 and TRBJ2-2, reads GAGVSQSPRYKVTKRGQDVTLRCDPISSHATLYWYQQALGQGPEFLTYFNYEAQPDKSGLPSDRFSAERPEGSISTLTIQRTEQRDSAMYRCASSQSGLAGDGTGELFFGEGSRLTVL.